This TCR beta chain was recovered during a study of T cells in Graves' hyperthyroidism and ophthalmopathy. Study-level background: Staff took peripheral blood when the initial diagnosis was made, before any treatment began. General study results and limits: Before onset, by a median of about six months, the model predicted ophthalmopathy. A model built on 13 V-J features separated ophthalmopathy from stable hyperthyroidism.

This CDR3 comprises 14 residues. Trimming removed 3 bases at V and 3 bases at J, with 12 bases between. CDR1 and CDR2 (germline): MDHEN, SYDVKM. This clonotype was counted ten times or more. The antigen remains unidentified. Using RNA transcripts as the source, TCR beta CDR3 regions were amplified. An initial round of RT-PCR targeting the TCR CDR3 relied on the HTBI primer set. TCRdb reanalysed the multiplex PCR reads using MiXCR and keeps one entry per CDR3 protein. The sample includes 250,000 to 300,000 distinct CDR3 sequences, roughly a fifth seen only once; the top ten take approximately 35%. It was uncontrolled infection, other autoimmune disease, pregnancy or lactation that excluded patients.

Source material: blood. This clonotype was obtained from a man aged 50 or older with Graves' ophthalmopathy. This chain uses TRBV28 with TRBJ2-7; D gene ambiguous. This CDR3 is CASSFHGRNYEQYF. The DNA for the CDR3 is TGTGCCAGCAGTTTTCATGGCAGGAACTACGAGCAGTACTTC. The full variable domain, its missing parts supplied by reference TRBV28 and TRBJ2-7, is DVKVTQSSRYLVKRTGEKVFLECVQDMDHENMFWYRQDPGLGLRLIYFSYDVKMKEKGDIPEGYSVSREKKERFSLILESASTNQTSMYLCASSFHGRNYEQYFGPGTRLTVT.